The text below deals with one TCR beta chain. The sample originates from a study of CD8 T cells in Susac syndrome. TCR beta was sequenced from blood CD8+ and CD4+ T cells. Random hexamers served to reverse transcribe roughly 0.45 to 1 ug RNA. Coverage of TCR beta CDR3 amplification by immunoSEQ multiplex PCR extended to 54 Vbeta and 13 Jbeta. TCRdb called the immunoSEQ multiplex PCR reads again in MiXCR, with one record for every CDR3 protein. The sample lists fewer than 250,000 distinct CDR3 sequences; around nine tenths were seen once. CDR3 length equals 14 residues. V lost 0 bases to trimming and J lost 3 bases, with 9 bases between them. Germline CDR1 is SGHVS and CDR2 is FQNEAQ.

The source of this sequence is a human donor with multiple sclerosis. The sample was CD8+ T cells from PBMCs. The chain recombines TRBV7-8 with TRBJ2-7; D remains ambiguous. In DNA form, the CDR3 reads TGTGCCAGCAGCTTAGCTGGCGGCGACTACGAGCAGTACTTC. Its protein product is CASSLAGGDYEQYF.